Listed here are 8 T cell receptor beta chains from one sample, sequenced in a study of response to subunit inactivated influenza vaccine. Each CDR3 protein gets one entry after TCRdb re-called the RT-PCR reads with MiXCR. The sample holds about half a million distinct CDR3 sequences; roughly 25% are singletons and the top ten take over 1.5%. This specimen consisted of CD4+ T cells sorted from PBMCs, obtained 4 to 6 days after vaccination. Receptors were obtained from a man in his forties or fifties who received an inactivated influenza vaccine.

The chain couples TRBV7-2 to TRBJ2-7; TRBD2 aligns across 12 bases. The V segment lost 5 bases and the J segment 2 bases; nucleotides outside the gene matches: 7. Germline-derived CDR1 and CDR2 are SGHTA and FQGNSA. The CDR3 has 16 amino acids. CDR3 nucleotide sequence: TGTGCCAGCAGCCAAGCTAGCGGGAGGGCCACCTACGAGCAGTACTTC. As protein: CASSQASGRATYEQYF.

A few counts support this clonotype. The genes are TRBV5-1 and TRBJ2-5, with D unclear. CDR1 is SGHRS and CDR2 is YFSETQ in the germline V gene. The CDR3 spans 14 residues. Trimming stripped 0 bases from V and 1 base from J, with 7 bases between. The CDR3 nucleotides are TGCGCCAGCAGCTTGGCTCAGCTCCAAGAGACCCAGTACTTC. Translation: CASSLAQLQETQYF. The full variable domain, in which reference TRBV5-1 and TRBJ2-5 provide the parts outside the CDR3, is KAGVTQTPRYLIKTRGQQVTLSCSPISGHRSVSWYQQTPGQGLQFLFEYFSETQRNKGNFPGRFSGRQFSNSRSEMNVSTLELGDSALYLCASSLAQLQETQYFGPGTRLLVL.

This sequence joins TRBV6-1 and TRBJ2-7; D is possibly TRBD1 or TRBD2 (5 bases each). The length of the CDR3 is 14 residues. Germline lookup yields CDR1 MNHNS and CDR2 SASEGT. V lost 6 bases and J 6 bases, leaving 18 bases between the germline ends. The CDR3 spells CASRLPGAPSEQYF. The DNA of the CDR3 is TGTGCCAGCAGGCTACCCGGGGCCCCTTCCGAGCAGTACTTC.

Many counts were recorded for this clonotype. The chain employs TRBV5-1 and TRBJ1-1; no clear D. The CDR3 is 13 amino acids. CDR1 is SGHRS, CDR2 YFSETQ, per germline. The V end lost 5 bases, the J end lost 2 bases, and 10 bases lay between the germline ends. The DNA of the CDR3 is TGCGCCAGCAGATCGGCTGCTAACACTGAAGCTTTCTTT. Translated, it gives CASRSAANTEAFF.

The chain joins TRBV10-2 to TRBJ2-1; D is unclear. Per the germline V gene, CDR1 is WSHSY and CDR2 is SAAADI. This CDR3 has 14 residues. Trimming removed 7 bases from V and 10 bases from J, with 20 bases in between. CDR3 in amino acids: CASTSRAAQPEQFF. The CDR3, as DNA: TGCGCCAGCACCTCCCGGGCAGCTCAACCGGAGCAGTTCTTC.

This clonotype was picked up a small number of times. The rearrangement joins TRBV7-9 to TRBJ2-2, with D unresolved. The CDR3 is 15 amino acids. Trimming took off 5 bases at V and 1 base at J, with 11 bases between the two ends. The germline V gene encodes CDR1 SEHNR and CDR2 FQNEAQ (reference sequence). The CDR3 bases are TGTGCCAGCAGCAAACCTTTCGGGAACACCGGGGAGCTGTTTTTT. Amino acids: CASSKPFGNTGELFF.

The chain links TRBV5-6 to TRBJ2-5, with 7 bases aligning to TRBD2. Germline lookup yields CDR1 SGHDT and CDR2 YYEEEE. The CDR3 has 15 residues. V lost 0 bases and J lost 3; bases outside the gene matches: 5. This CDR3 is CASSLVRAGEETQYF. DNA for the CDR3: TGTGCCAGCAGCTTGGTCCGTGCGGGGGAAGAGACCCAGTACTTC.

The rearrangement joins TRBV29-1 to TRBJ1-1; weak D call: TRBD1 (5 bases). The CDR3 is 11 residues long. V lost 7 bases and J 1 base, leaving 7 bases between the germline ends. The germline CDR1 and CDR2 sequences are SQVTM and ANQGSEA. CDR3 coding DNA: TGCAGCGCAGGGACGAACACTGAAGCTTTCTTT. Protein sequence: CSAGTNTEAFF.